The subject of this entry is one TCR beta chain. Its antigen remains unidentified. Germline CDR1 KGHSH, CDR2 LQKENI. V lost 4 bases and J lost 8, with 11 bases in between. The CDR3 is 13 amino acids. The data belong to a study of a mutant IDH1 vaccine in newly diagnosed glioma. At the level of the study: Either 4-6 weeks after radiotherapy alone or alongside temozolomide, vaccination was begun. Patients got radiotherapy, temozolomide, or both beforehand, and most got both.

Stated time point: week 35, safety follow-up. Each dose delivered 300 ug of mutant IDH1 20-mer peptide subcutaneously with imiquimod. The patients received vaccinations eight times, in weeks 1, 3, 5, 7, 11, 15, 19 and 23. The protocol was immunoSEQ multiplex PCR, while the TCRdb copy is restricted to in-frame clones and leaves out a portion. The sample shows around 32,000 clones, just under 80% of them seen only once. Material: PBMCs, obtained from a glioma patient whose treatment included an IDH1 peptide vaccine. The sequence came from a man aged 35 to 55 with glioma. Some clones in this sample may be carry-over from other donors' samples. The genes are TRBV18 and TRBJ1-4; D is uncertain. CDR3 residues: CASSQGREEKLFF. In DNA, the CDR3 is TGTGCCAGCTCACAGGGAAGAGAGGAAAAACTGTTTTTT.